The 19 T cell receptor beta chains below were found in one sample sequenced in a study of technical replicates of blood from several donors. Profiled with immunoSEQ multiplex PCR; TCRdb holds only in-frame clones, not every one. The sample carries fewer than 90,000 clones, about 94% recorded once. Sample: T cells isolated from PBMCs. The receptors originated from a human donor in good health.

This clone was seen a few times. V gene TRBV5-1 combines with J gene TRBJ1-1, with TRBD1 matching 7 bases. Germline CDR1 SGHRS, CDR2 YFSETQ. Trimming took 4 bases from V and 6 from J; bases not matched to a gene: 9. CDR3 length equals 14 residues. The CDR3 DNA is TGCGCCAGCAGCCCCCGACAGGGAGCCCCTGAAGCTTTCTTT. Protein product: CASSPRQGAPEAFF. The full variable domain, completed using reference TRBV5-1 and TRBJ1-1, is KAGVTQTPRYLIKTRGQQVTLSCSPISGHRSVSWYQQTPGQGLQFLFEYFSETQRNKGNFPGRFSGRQFSNSRSEMNVSTLELGDSALYLCASSPRQGAPEAFFGQGTRLTVV.

The CDR3 spells CSVVVDTYEQYF. The DNA for the CDR3 is TGCAGCGTTGTTGTCGACACCTACGAGCAGTACTTC. The chain uses TRBV29-1 and TRBJ2-7; no firm D call. V lost 4 bases and J lost 2, with 9 bases in between. From germline, CDR1 is SQVTM and CDR2 ANQGSEA. The CDR3 contains 12 residues.

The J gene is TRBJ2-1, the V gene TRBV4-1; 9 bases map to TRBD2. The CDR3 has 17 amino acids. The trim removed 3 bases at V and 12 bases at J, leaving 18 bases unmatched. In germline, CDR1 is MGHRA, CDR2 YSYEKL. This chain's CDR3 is CASSHEGAGSGSLGQFF. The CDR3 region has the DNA TGCGCCAGCAGCCACGAGGGAGCCGGTAGCGGGAGTCTTGGGCAGTTCTTC.

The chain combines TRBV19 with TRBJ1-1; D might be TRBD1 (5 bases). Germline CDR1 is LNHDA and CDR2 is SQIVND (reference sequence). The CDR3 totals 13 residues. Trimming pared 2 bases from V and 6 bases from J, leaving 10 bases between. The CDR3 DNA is TGTGCCAGTAGTATAAGTAGGGGCTCTGAAGCTTTCTTT. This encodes CASSISRGSEAFF. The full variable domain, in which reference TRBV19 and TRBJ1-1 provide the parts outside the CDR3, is DGGITQSPKYLFRKEGQNVTLSCEQNLNHDAMYWYRQDPGQGLRLIYYSQIVNDFQKGDIAEGYSVSREKKESFPLTVTSAQKNPTAFYLCASSISRGSEAFFGQGTRLTVV.

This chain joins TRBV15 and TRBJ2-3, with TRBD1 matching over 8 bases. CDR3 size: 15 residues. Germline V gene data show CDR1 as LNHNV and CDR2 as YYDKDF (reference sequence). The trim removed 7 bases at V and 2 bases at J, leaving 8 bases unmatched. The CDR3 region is CATKTGDQSTDTQYF. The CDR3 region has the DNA TGTGCCACCAAGACAGGGGACCAATCCACAGATACGCAGTATTTT.

CDR3 nucleotide sequence: TGTGCCAGCAGCTCCTTGCCGAGCACCGGGGAGCTGTTTTTT. This translates into CASSSLPSTGELFF. This chain joins TRBV11-2 and TRBJ2-2; D uncertain. Germline CDR1 SGHAT, CDR2 FQNNGV. Trimming stripped 4 bases from V and 4 bases from J, with 10 bases between. The CDR3 extends over 14 amino acids. Complete variable domain (other parts from reference TRBV11-2 and TRBJ2-2): EAGVAQSPRYKIIEKRQSVAFWCNPISGHATLYWYQQILGQGPKLLIQFQNNGVVDDSQLPKDRFSAERLKGVDSTLKIQPAKLEDSAVYLCASSSLPSTGELFFGEGSRLTVL.

CDR3 DNA sequence: TGCGCCAGCAGCCAAGAAACCCACCACAGGGACCCGCGAGGTACCGGGGAGCTGTTTTTT. It codes for CASSQETHHRDPRGTGELFF. The gene calls are TRBV4-1 and TRBJ2-2, with a weak D call TRBD1 (6 bases). Germline V gives CDR1 MGHRA, CDR2 YSYEKL. The CDR3 loop spans 20 amino acids. V dropped 0 bases and J dropped 5 bases, with 25 bases sitting between them.

The CDR3 sequence: CASSQDRGRTGELFF. CDR3 DNA sequence: TGCGCCAGCAGCCAAGACAGGGGGCGAACCGGGGAGCTGTTTTTT. The chain links TRBV4-1 to TRBJ2-2, with 8 bases fitting TRBD1. V shed 0 bases and J 5 bases; nucleotides not matched to a gene: 2. This CDR3 is 15 amino acids long. CDR1 is MGHRA and CDR2 is YSYEKL in the germline V gene.

CDR3 sequence reads: CASSRQVTVETGELFF. DNA of the CDR3: TGCGCCAGCAGCCGCCAGGTCACAGTTGAGACCGGGGAGCTGTTTTTT. The genes are TRBV4-1 and TRBJ2-2; no clear D. The CDR3 runs to 16 residues. V dropped 4 bases and J dropped 5 bases, with 17 bases sitting between them. CDR1 MGHRA and CDR2 YSYEKL come from the germline V gene.

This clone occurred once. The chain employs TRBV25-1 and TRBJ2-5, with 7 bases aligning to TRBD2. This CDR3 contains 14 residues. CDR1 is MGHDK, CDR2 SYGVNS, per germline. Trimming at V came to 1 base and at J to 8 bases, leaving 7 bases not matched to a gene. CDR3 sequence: CASSELRAGATQYF. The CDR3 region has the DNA TGTGCCAGCAGTGAATTAAGGGCGGGAGCCACCCAGTACTTC. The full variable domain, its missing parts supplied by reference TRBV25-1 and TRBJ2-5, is EADIYQTPRYLVIGTGKKITLECSQTMGHDKMYWYQQDPGMELHLIHYSYGVNSTEKGDLSSESTVSRIRTEHFPLTLESARPSHTSQYLCASSELRAGATQYFGPGTRLLVL.

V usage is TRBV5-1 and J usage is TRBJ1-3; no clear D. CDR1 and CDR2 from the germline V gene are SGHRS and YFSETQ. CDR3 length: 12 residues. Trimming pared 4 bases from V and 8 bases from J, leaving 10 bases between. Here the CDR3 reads CASSPPTDTIYF. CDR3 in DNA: TGCGCCAGCAGCCCCCCCACGGACACCATATATTTT.

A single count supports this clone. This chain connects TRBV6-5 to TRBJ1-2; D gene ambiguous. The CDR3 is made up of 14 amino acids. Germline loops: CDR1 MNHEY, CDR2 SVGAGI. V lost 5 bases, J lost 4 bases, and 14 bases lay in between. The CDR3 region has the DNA TGTGCCAGCAGTGTCGATAAACGGGGCTATGGCTACACCTTC. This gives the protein CASSVDKRGYGYTF.

CDR3 sequence (DNA): TGTGCCAGCAGCCCCGGGACTAGCGTCTACAATGAGCAGTTCTTC. This encodes CASSPGTSVYNEQFF. V gene TRBV7-3 combines with J gene TRBJ2-1; 10 positions agree with TRBD2. V shed 5 bases and J 3 bases; nucleotides not matched to a gene: 4. Per germline, CDR1 SGHTA and CDR2 FQGTGA. This CDR3 has 15 amino acids. The variable domain in full, completed from reference TRBV7-3 and TRBJ2-1, reads GAGVSQTPSNKVTEKGKYVELRCDPISGHTALYWYRQSLGQGPEFLIYFQGTGAADDSGLPNDRFFAVRPEGSVSTLKIQRTERGDSAVYLCASSPGTSVYNEQFFGPGTRLTVL.

DNA for the CDR3: TGTGCCAGCAGCGTAGCTGGACAGTTCCAAGAGACCCAGTACTTC. The encoded protein is CASSVAGQFQETQYF. The chain joins TRBV9 to TRBJ2-5; D is perhaps TRBD1 (6 bases). V lost 0 bases to trimming and J lost 1 base, with 10 bases between them. The CDR3 extends over 15 amino acids. CDR1 and CDR2 from the germline V gene are SGDLS and YYNGEE.

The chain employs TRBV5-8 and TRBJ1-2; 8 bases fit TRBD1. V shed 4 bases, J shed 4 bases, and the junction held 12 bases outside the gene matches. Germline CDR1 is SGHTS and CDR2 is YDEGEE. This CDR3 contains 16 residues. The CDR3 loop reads CASSPGGDRPSYGYTF. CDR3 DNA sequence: TGTGCCAGCAGCCCCGGTGGGGACAGGCCCTCCTATGGCTACACCTTC.

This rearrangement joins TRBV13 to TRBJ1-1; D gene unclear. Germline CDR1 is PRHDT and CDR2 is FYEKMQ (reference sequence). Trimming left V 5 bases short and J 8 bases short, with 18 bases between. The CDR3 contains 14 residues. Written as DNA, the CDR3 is TGTGCCAGCAGCCCGGATAGTTTAGGCGGAGAAGCTTTCTTT. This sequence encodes CASSPDSLGGEAFF.

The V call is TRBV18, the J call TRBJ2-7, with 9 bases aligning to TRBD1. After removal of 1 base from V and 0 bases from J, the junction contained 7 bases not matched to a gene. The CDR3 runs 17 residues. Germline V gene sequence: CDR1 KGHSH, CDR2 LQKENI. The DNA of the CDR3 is TGTGCCAGCTCACCACGGAAACAGGGGGCCACCTCCTACGAGCAGTACTTC. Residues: CASSPRKQGATSYEQYF. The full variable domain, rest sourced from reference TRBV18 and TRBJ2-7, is NAGVMQNPRHLVRRRGQEARLRCSPMKGHSHVYWYRQLPEEGLKFMVYLQKENIIDESGMPKERFSAEFPKEGPSILRIQQVVRGDSAAYFCASSPRKQGATSYEQYFGPGTRLTVT.

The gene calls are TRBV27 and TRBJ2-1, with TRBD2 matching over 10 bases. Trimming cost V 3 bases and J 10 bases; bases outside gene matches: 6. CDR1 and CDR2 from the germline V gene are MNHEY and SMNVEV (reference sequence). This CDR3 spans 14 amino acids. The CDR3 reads CASSFLAGDTEQFF. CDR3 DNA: TGTGCCAGCAGTTTCCTAGCGGGAGATACCGAGCAGTTCTTC.

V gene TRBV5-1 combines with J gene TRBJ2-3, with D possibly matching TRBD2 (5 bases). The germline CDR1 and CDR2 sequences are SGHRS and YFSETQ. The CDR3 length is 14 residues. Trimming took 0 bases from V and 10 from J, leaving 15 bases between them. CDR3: CASSLASAGGSQYF. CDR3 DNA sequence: TGCGCCAGCAGCTTGGCCTCCGCGGGCGGTTCGCAGTATTTT.